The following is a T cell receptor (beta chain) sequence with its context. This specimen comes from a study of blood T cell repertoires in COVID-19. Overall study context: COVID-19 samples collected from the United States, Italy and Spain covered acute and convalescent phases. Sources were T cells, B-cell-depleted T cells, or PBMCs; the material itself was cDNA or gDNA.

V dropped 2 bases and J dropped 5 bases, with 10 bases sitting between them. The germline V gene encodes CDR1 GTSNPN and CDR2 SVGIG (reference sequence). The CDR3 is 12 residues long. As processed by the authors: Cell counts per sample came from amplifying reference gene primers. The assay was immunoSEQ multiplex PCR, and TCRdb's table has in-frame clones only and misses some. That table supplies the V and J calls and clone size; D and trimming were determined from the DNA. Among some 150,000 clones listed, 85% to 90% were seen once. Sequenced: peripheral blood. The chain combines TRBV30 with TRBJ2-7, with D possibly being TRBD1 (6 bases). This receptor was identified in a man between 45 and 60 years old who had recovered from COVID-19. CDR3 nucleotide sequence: TGTGCCTGGAGTCCCACAGGGAACGAGCAGTACTTC. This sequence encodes CAWSPTGNEQYF. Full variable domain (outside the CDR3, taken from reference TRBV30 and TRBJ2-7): SQTIHQWPATLVQPVGSPLSLECTVEGTSNPNLYWYRQAAGRGLQLLFYSVGIGQISSEVPQNLSASRPQDRQFILSSKKLLLSDSGFYLCAWSPTGNEQYFGPGTRLTVT.